Listed here is a single T cell receptor (beta chain). Its target is unknown. The junction departs from germline at one end; a sequencing error may be responsible. A sample-barcoded 5' primer and a J-beta primer mix were used in a second PCR of about 7 to 12 cycles. Using its own MiXCR run on the 5' RACE reads, TCRdb lists one record per CDR3 protein. This sample yields some 1.5 million distinct CDR3 sequences, of which around 40% are seen a single time; 4% belongs to the top ten. This entry comes from a study of blood T cells in healthy people across ages. Points from the study as a whole: In long-lived donors, naive CD4+ cell counts and diversity exceeded those of aged donors. It was not possible, with unsorted PBMCs, to conclusively compare naive and antigen-experienced cells.

Germline V gives CDR1 LGHNA, CDR2 YNFKEQ. The CDR3 runs to 15 residues. This chain uses TRBV4-2 with TRBJ2-7; D might be TRBD1 (6 bases). This TCR was recovered from a woman aged 18-29 years in good health. Sequenced sample: blood. The CDR3 here is CASSQEQGISYERYF. CDR3 DNA sequence: TGTGCCAGCAGCCAAGAGCAGGGGATATCCTACGAGCGGTACTTC.